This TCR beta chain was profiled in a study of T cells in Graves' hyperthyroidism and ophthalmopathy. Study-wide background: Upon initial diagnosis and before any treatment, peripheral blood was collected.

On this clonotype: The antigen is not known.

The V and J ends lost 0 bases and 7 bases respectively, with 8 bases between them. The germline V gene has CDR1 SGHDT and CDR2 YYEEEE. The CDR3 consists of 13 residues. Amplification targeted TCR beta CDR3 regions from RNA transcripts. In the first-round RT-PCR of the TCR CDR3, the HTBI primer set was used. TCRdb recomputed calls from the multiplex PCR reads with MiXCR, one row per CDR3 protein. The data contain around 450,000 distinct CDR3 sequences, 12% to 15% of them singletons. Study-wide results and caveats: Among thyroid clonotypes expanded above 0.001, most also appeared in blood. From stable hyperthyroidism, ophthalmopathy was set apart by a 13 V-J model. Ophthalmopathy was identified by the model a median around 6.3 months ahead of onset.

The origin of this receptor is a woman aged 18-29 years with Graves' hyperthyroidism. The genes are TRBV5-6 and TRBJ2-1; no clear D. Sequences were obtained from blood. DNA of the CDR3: TGTGCCAGCAGCTTGGGGGCGGCTAATGAGCAGTTCTTC. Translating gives CASSLGAANEQFF.